This TCR beta chain was identified during a study of cytomegalovirus exposure and HLA in healthy donors. In the study overall: From HLA-typed donors, an early data release held 70 million to 95 million unique TCRs. Broader study findings: Another analysis was done later, and it associated roughly 15,000 TCR beta sequences with HLA alleles at 0.05 false discovery rate.

Germline V gene sequence: CDR1 MNHNS, CDR2 SASEGT. CDR3 length: 15 residues. The trim removed 7 bases at V and 2 bases at J, leaving 7 bases unmatched. The PCR contained 60 Vbeta and 13 Jbeta primers. The repertoire was sequenced with immunoSEQ multiplex PCR; TCRdb's copy has only in-frame clones and lacks some. The sample has 100,000 to 150,000 clones, roughly four fifths seen once; the top ten hold approximately 1.7%. Healthy bone marrow donors made up the donor group. This clone has only one observation. What it recognizes is unknown. The chain recombines TRBV6-1 with TRBJ2-4; 8 bases line up with TRBD1. The sample taken for sequencing was PBMCs. The sequence was obtained from a woman in her forties or fifties in good health and CMV-seronegative. The CDR3 loop is CASTWTGYTKNIQYF. CDR3 nucleotides: TGTGCCAGCACATGGACAGGGTATACCAAAAACATTCAGTACTTC.